The source of this T cell receptor (beta chain) is a study of CD8+ T cells in alopecia areata. Study-level information: At a dose of 5 to 10 mg twice daily, oral tofacitinib was given to treated patients.

Researchers gathered lesional scalp punch biopsies and peripheral blood from patients with alopecia areata. Study-level findings and limits: Scalp sample data also include resident alphabeta T cells from normal skin. Higher clonality was seen in lesional scalp than in normal scalp, especially in alopecia totalis/universalis.

Once RNA had been extracted, it was reverse transcribed into cDNA to act as the sequencing template. TCRdb's copy holds only in-frame clones and misses some; the assay was immunoSEQ multiplex PCR. The sample contains approximately 180,000 clones, roughly 70% of which appear only once. This clone has only one observation. Its target is unknown. Between the trimmed V and J ends, which lost 7 bases and 0 bases, there was a span of 13 bases. Germline CDR1 and CDR2: MNHEY and SMNVEV (reference sequence). This CDR3 spans 15 amino acids. The sequence was obtained from a human donor with alopecia areata. The chain links TRBV27 to TRBJ1-5; D gene uncertain. The sequenced sample was CD8+ T cells sorted from blood, obtained at week 0. The CDR3 protein is CASKEWGYSNQPQHF. CDR3 bases: TGTGCCAGCAAGGAATGGGGTTATAGCAATCAGCCCCAGCATTTT.